This T cell receptor (beta chain) was sequenced in a study of radiotherapy plus CTLA-4 blockade in lung cancer. Whole-study context: Patients showed objective responses in 18% of cases, and disease control was achieved by under 40%.

Ipilimumab CTLA-4 blockade and focal radiation were given to patients with chemo-refractory metastatic non-small-cell lung cancer. Per the germline V gene, CDR1 is SGHRS and CDR2 is YFSETQ. With V trimmed by 0 bases and J by 5 bases, 7 bases remained unmatched. The CDR3 runs 15 residues. Here immunoSEQ multiplex PCR was the method, and the copy in TCRdb shows in-frame clones only, minus some. The sample carries 95,000 to 150,000 clones, around 89% recorded once. The input for sequencing was peripheral blood, taken from a patient treated with radiotherapy plus ipilimumab. This TCR was sampled from a human donor with non-small cell lung cancer that progressed on radiotherapy plus ipilimumab. The chain links TRBV5-1 to TRBJ2-7; 8 positions match TRBD1. CDR3 sequence (DNA): TGCGCCAGCAGCTTGGGCACACAGGGGGTTAACGAGCAGTACTTC. Amino acid sequence: CASSLGTQGVNEQYF.